A single sample is the source of the 5 T cell receptor beta chains below, sequenced in a study of shared clonotypes between healthy human individuals (dated by TCRdb to 2019 to 2021). The receptor library was made with the immunoSEQ multiplex PCR assay. In TCRdb, the immuneACCESS table is reduced to in-frame sequences with V and J assigned. These tables do not hold every clone; where another copy was compared, an unresolved V gene accounts for under half, and the others remain unexplained. The sample profile shows fewer than 600,000 clones; around 79% of them were found once. About 12% of the sample belongs to the ten largest clones. Source material: PBMCs. These receptor sequences come from a woman aged 40 to 50 in good health. Some clones in this sample may be carry-over from other donors' samples.

This chain joins TRBV18 and TRBJ2-3; D may be TRBD1 (6 bases). The CDR3 spans 14 residues. Germline assignment: CDR1 KGHSH and CDR2 LQKENI. The V end was cut by 5 bases, the J end by 4 bases, with 13 bases between. This CDR3 reads CASSEDSGSDTQYF. In nucleotides, the CDR3 is TGTGCCAGCTCAGAGGACAGTGGCTCAGATACGCAGTATTTT.

The chain joins TRBV14 to TRBJ2-5, with D tentatively TRBD2 (5 bases). V was clipped by 3 bases and J by 4 bases, with 9 bases between them. The CDR3 consists of 13 residues. Germline lookup yields CDR1 SGHDN and CDR2 FVKESK. The CDR3 loop reads CASSHGKLETQYF. DNA for the CDR3: TGTGCCAGCAGCCACGGGAAATTAGAGACCCAGTACTTC.

This clone was counted a single time. The chain links TRBV5-5 to TRBJ1-4; D uncertain. This CDR3 spans 12 amino acids. V was shortened by 5 bases and J by 8 bases, with 10 bases between the two germline ends. Germline V gene data show CDR1 as SGHKS and CDR2 as YYEKEE (reference sequence). The CDR3 DNA is TGTGCCAGCAGTGGAGGTGGGGAAAAACTGTTTTTT. This translates into CASSGGGEKLFF. Filled out from reference TRBV5-5 and TRBJ1-4, the complete variable domain reads DAGVTQSPTHLIKTRGQQVTLRCSPISGHKSVSWYQQVLGQGPQFIFQYYEKEERGRGNFPDRFSARQFPNYSSELNVNALLLGDSALYLCASSGGGEKLFFGSGTQLSVL.

This clone has just a few counts. In the same sample, other DNA sequences code for this CDR3. The V gene is TRBV9, the J gene TRBJ2-5, with D maybe TRBD1 (5 bases). The germline V gene encodes CDR1 SGDLS and CDR2 YYNGEE. The CDR3 length is 14 residues. V was cut by 0 bases and J by 1 base, with 7 bases left in between. The CDR3 sequence is CASSVAGSQETQYF. In DNA form, the CDR3 reads TGTGCCAGCAGCGTAGCAGGGTCCCAAGAGACCCAGTACTTC.

V gene TRBV4-3 combines with J gene TRBJ2-5; TRBD1 agrees at 9 bases. Germline trimming cut 4 bases from V and 3 bases from J; bases unmatched to any gene: 6. The length of the CDR3 is 15 residues. CDR1 is LGHNA, CDR2 YSLEER, per germline. The CDR3 DNA reads as TGCGCCAGCAGCCTCGGGACAGGGTGGAAAGAGACCCAGTACTTC. Its translation: CASSLGTGWKETQYF.